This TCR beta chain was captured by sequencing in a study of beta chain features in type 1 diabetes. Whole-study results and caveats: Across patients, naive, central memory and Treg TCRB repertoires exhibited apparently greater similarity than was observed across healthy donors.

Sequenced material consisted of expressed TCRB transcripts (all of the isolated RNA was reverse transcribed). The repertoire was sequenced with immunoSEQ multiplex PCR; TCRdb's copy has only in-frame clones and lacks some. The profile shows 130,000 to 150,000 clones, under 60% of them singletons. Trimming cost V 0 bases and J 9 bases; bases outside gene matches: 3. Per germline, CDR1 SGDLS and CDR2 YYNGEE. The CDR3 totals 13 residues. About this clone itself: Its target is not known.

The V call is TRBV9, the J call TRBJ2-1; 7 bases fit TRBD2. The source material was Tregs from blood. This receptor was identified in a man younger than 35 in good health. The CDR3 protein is CASSVVIAGEQFF. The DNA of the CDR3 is TGTGCCAGCAGCGTAGTAATAGCGGGTGAGCAGTTCTTC.